This T cell receptor beta chain stems from a study of CD8+CD57+ T cells in acquired aplastic anemia. Across the whole study: Sorted CD4+ plus CD8+ cells gave DNA averaging roughly 3 ug.

Patients sequenced had flow cytometry evidence of CD8+CD57+ cell expansion. The patients all had a severe acquired aplastic anemia diagnosis. The CDR3 is 16 amino acids. V was cut by 1 base and J by 6 bases, with 13 bases left in between. Germline CDR1 is LNHNV and CDR2 is YYDKDF (reference sequence). It was genomic DNA that served as the template for profiling TCR beta VDJ and CDR3. One entry per CDR3 protein results from TCRdb running MiXCR on the reads. The sample comprises 110,000 or so distinct CDR3 sequences, under 60% of which are singletons, and 25% to 30% rests with the top ten. What was sequenced was sorted CD4+, CD8+, or CD8+CD57+ T cells (not recorded which) from PBMCs. The receptor was isolated from a human donor with aplastic anemia. This chain joins TRBV15 and TRBJ1-6, with a tentative D call TRBD1 (6 bases). The CDR3 DNA reads as TGTGCCACCAGCAGAGGGGTACAGGGAAGTAATTCACCCCTCCACTTT. The encoded protein is CATSRGVQGSNSPLHF.